The 32 T cell receptor beta chains listed next were all sequenced from one sample in a study of T cells in Graves' hyperthyroidism and ophthalmopathy. TCR beta CDR3 region amplification was performed from RNA transcripts. A set of HTBI primers served as the primers for a first-round RT-PCR of the TCR CDR3. TCRdb re-derived calls from the multiplex PCR reads in MiXCR, one entry per CDR3 protein. The profile covers about 590,000 distinct CDR3 sequences, with more than 13% appearing a single time and roughly 7.7% taken by the ten largest. Source material: blood. These receptors came from a woman between 18 and 30 years old with Graves' ophthalmopathy.

This clonotype appeared once. Given a much more abundant clone one base away, this may be a read error. The DNA of the CDR3 is TGTGCCAGCACCAGGTTAAGTGGCTATGGCTACACCTTC. This codes for CASTRLSGYGYTF. This chain links TRBV12-3 or TRBV12-4 with TRBJ1-2; no firm D call. The CDR3 has 13 amino acids. With 7 bases removed from V and 4 bases from J, the gap between germline ends came to 13 bases.

The chain links TRBV19 to TRBJ2-4, with D possibly called TRBD1 or TRBD2 (5 bases each). Germline V lookup: CDR1 LNHDA, CDR2 SQIVND (reference sequence). The CDR3 has 14 residues. The V end was cut by 1 base, the J end by 5 bases, with 9 bases between. The CDR3 DNA follows: TGTGCCAGTAGTATAGGGGGGTCGGAAAACATTCAGTACTTC. It translates to CASSIGGSENIQYF. The full variable domain, with the rest looked up from reference TRBV19 and TRBJ2-4, is DGGITQSPKYLFRKEGQNVTLSCEQNLNHDAMYWYRQDPGQGLRLIYYSQIVNDFQKGDIAEGYSVSREKKESFPLTVTSAQKNPTAFYLCASSIGGSENIQYFGAGTRLSVL.

This clonotype was seen ten or more times. V usage is TRBV11-2 and J usage is TRBJ2-7, with 13 bases lining up with TRBD2. The CDR3 extends over 16 amino acids. CDR1 is SGHAT and CDR2 is FQNNGV in the germline V gene. V lost 4 bases to trimming and J lost 0 bases; unmatched junction nucleotides: 3. The CDR3 region is CASSSRTSGGSYEQYF. CDR3 nucleotide sequence: TGTGCCAGCAGCTCTCGGACTAGCGGGGGCTCCTACGAGCAGTACTTC.

This clonotype was counted at least ten times. The chain uses TRBV7-9 and TRBJ2-1; 8 bases match TRBD1. V trimming: 5 bases; J trimming: 4 bases; junction bases outside the gene matches: 19. Germline CDR1 and CDR2: SEHNR and FQNEAQ (reference sequence). The CDR3 length is 19 residues. CDR3 residues: CASSPIPGRSTGGYNEQFF. The CDR3 DNA sequence: TGTGCCAGCAGCCCTATCCCGGGAAGGTCCACAGGGGGTTACAATGAGCAGTTCTTC. The full variable domain, its missing parts supplied by reference TRBV7-9 and TRBJ2-1, is DTGVSQNPRHKITKRGQNVTFRCDPISEHNRLYWYRQTLGQGPEFLTYFQNEAQLEKSRLLSDRFSAERPKGSFSTLEIQRTEQGDSAMYLCASSPIPGRSTGGYNEQFFGPGTRLTVL.

This clonotype was observed many times. The V and J genes are TRBV2 and TRBJ2-3; D gene ambiguous. The germline gives CDR1 SNHLY, CDR2 FYNNEI. This CDR3 region has 13 residues. The V gene lost 6 bases and the J gene lost 2 bases, with 9 bases spanning the gap. The CDR3: CASSAWDTDTQYF. In DNA form, the CDR3 reads TGTGCCAGCAGCGCCTGGGACACAGATACGCAGTATTTT.

This clonotype appeared many times. The chain recombines TRBV28 with TRBJ1-1; D not certain. Germline V CDR1 and CDR2: MDHEN, SYDVKM. The CDR3 totals 15 residues. The germline V and J ends were trimmed by 6 bases and 2 bases, with 16 bases remaining between them. CDR3 sequence: CASSDTVIHNTEAFF. DNA of the CDR3: TGTGCCAGCAGCGACACCGTAATACACAACACTGAAGCTTTCTTT.

This clonotype came up many times. The chain has TRBV7-9 and TRBJ2-7; TRBD2 agrees at 7 bases. This CDR3 contains 13 residues. J gave up 5 bases and V 8 bases, and 9 bases lay outside the gene matches. Germline V lookup: CDR1 SEHNR, CDR2 FQNEAQ (reference sequence). The CDR3 DNA reads as TGTGCCAGCGGCGGCGGGAGTAGGAACGAGCAGTACTTC. Translation gives CASGGGSRNEQYF.

This clonotype was seen at least ten times. For the CDR3, the DNA is TGCGCCAGCAGCTTGGTGCCCAAACGTAACGCCGGGGAGCTGTTTTTT. Translation gives CASSLVPKRNAGELFF. The chain is built from TRBV5-1 and TRBJ2-2; D remains unclear. The germline CDR1 and CDR2 sequences are SGHRS and YFSETQ. The CDR3 length is 16 residues. Deletions cut 0 bases from V and 6 bases from J, with 15 bases between.

This clonotype was recorded a few times. This chain links TRBV29-1 with TRBJ2-7; 11 nucleotides align to TRBD2. The CDR3 length is 18 residues. CDR1 SQVTM and CDR2 ANQGSEA come from the germline V gene. V dropped 6 bases and J dropped 4; count of bases not matched to a gene: 20. CDR3 amino acids: CSVEKTSGSDRIGYEQYF. CDR3 sequence (DNA): TGCAGCGTCGAAAAAACTAGCGGGAGTGACCGGATTGGGTACGAGCAGTACTTC.

This clonotype was counted many times. This chain links TRBV2 with TRBJ2-3, with 7 bases identical to TRBD1. Germline V lookup: CDR1 SNHLY, CDR2 FYNNEI. The V and J ends lost 7 bases and 1 base, in that order; junction bases with no gene match: 5. The CDR3 spans 14 residues. CDR3 DNA: TGTGCCAGCACGACAGGGCTCGGCACAGATACGCAGTATTTT. Encoded protein: CASTTGLGTDTQYF.

The sample holds many counts of this clonotype. This sequence joins TRBV18 and TRBJ2-7; TRBD2 matches 12 bases. The germline gives CDR1 KGHSH, CDR2 LQKENI. This CDR3 has 15 residues. V was pared by 4 bases and J by 2 bases, with 3 bases of the junction left unmatched. The CDR3 sequence is CASSRPSGRAYEQYF. The CDR3 bases are TGTGCCAGCTCACGACCTAGCGGGAGGGCCTACGAGCAGTACTTC.

At least ten counts were recorded for this clonotype. This rearrangement joins TRBV7-3 to TRBJ2-7; D may be TRBD2 (6 bases). The CDR3 consists of 15 residues. The germline CDR1 and CDR2 sequences are SGHTA and FQGTGA. Trimming left V 2 bases short and J 0 bases short, with 11 bases between. The CDR3 DNA reads TGTGCCAGCAGCTTAGGTAGCGGCAGCTCCTACGAGCAGTACTTC. Protein product: CASSLGSGSSYEQYF.

This clonotype came up many times. V gene TRBV27 combines with J gene TRBJ2-5; 12 nucleotides line up with TRBD2. The CDR3 runs 18 residues. Germline trimming cut 2 bases from V and 5 bases from J; bases unmatched to any gene: 12. The germline gives CDR1 MNHEY, CDR2 SMNVEV (reference sequence). CDR3 sequence: CASSLGRQTSGRRETQYF. The CDR3 nucleotides are TGTGCCAGCAGTTTAGGGCGGCAGACTAGCGGGAGAAGGGAGACCCAGTACTTC.

This clonotype has just a few counts. J is TRBJ2-3 and V is TRBV29-1, with no clear D. The CDR3 runs to 14 residues. Germline V gene sequence: CDR1 SQVTM, CDR2 ANQGSEA. V lost 2 bases to trimming and J lost 2 bases, with 11 bases between them. The CDR3: CSVEKGSLTDTQYF. The CDR3 DNA reads TGCAGCGTTGAAAAAGGGTCCCTCACAGATACGCAGTATTTT.

As DNA, the CDR3 is TGTGCCAGCACCCAGACCCTTCTCTATGGCTACACCTTC. It encodes CASTQTLLYGYTF. This chain links TRBV28 with TRBJ1-2; no reliable D call. The CDR3 runs 13 residues. V lost 7 bases to trimming and J lost 4 bases, with 13 bases between them. Germline CDR1 and CDR2: MDHEN and SYDVKM.

The CDR3 sequence is CASSLSPGRGTDTQYF. The CDR3 DNA reads TGTGCCAGCAGCTTATCTCCCGGGAGGGGGACAGATACGCAGTATTTT. V gene TRBV7-6 combines with J gene TRBJ2-3; 8 bases align to TRBD2. Germline-derived CDR1 and CDR2 are SGHVS and FNYEAQ. The CDR3 totals 16 residues. Germline trimming cut 2 bases from V and 3 bases from J; bases unmatched to any gene: 7. The full variable domain, rest sourced from reference TRBV7-6 and TRBJ2-3, is GAGVSQSPRYKVTKRGQDVALRCDPISGHVSLYWYRQALGQGPEFLTYFNYEAQQDKSGLPNDRFSAERPEGSISTLTIQRTEQRDSAMYRCASSLSPGRGTDTQYFGPGTRLTVL.

This clonotype was detected many times. J is TRBJ2-5 and V is TRBV10-3; 7 positions agree with TRBD2. V gave up 2 bases and J gave up 3 bases; unmatched junction bases: 0. The CDR3 is 13 amino acids. Looked up from germline, CDR1 is ENHRY and CDR2 is SYGVKD. The CDR3 region is CAISEREEETQYF. In nucleotides, the CDR3 is TGTGCCATCAGTGAGCGGGAGGAAGAGACCCAGTACTTC.

This sequence joins TRBV3-1 and TRBJ2-1; tentatively, D is TRBD1 (6 bases). From germline, CDR1 is LGHDT and CDR2 YNNKEL (reference sequence). The CDR3 has 15 amino acids. V lost 3 bases and J lost 0, with 9 bases in between. In DNA form, the CDR3 reads TGTGCCAGCAGCCACCGGGACACCTCCTACAATGAGCAGTTCTTC. Its protein product is CASSHRDTSYNEQFF.

This clonotype was observed many times. V is TRBV27 and J is TRBJ1-5, with D perhaps TRBD1 (6 bases). This CDR3 contains 13 residues. Trimming left V 7 bases short and J 2 bases short, with 9 bases between. The germline CDR1 and CDR2 sequences are MNHEY and SMNVEV (reference sequence). The CDR3 loop reads CASTNRGNQPQHF. The CDR3 DNA follows: TGTGCCAGCACCAACAGGGGCAATCAGCCCCAGCATTTT.

This chain links TRBV11-2 with TRBJ2-7; 14 bases align to TRBD2. CDR1 SGHAT and CDR2 FQNNGV come from the germline V gene. With 4 bases clipped from V and 3 bases from J, the junction kept 8 bases outside the gene matches. The length of the CDR3 is 17 residues. The CDR3 sequence: CASSSGLAGAVSYEQYF. The CDR3 DNA sequence: TGTGCCAGCAGCTCGGGACTAGCGGGAGCGGTGAGCTACGAGCAGTACTTC.

This clonotype was picked up a small number of times. This sequence joins TRBV4-1 and TRBJ2-1; 7 nucleotides align to TRBD1. Trimming removed 0 bases from V and 4 bases from J; junction bases left unmatched: 0. Germline CDR1 is MGHRA and CDR2 is YSYEKL. The CDR3 consists of 14 residues. The CDR3 sequence is CASSQETGYNEQFF. As DNA, the CDR3 is TGCGCCAGCAGCCAAGAGACAGGGTACAATGAGCAGTTCTTC.

This clonotype was seen more than once but under ten times. As DNA, the CDR3 is TGTGCCAGCAGTTTATTGTATCGGGGGGCCGGGGAGCTGTTTTTT. It yields the protein CASSLLYRGAGELFF. This sequence joins TRBV12-3 or TRBV12-4 and TRBJ2-2, with TRBD2 matching 7 bases. The CDR3 runs to 15 residues. The J segment lost 6 bases and the V segment lost 2 bases, leaving 6 bases of the junction unmatched.

This clonotype was recorded many times. The chain recombines TRBV2 with TRBJ2-1; TRBD2 aligns across 7 bases. Germline V CDR1 and CDR2: SNHLY, FYNNEI. The CDR3 is 16 amino acids. Germline trimming cut 6 bases from V and 0 bases from J; bases unmatched to any gene: 8. The DNA for the CDR3 is TGTGCCAGCAGGGGATTGCGGGGGAGCTCCTACAATGAGCAGTTCTTC. It is translated as CASRGLRGSSYNEQFF.

The chain uses TRBV4-1 and TRBJ2-1; D might be TRBD2 (6 bases). This CDR3 spans 14 amino acids. The germline V and J ends were trimmed by 1 base and 6 bases, with 10 bases remaining between them. Germline values: CDR1 MGHRA, CDR2 YSYEKL. The DNA for the CDR3 is TGCGCCAGCAGCCAAGGACTAGTGTCCAATGAGCAGTTCTTC. Its protein is CASSQGLVSNEQFF.

This clonotype appeared a few times. The chain uses TRBV2 and TRBJ1-2; no firm D call. This CDR3 contains 13 residues. Germline V gene lookup returns CDR1 SNHLY and CDR2 FYNNEI. The V end lost 8 bases, the J end lost 7 bases, and 17 bases lay between the germline ends. DNA of the CDR3: TGTGCCAGCCATCGCGGGGTTAGGTTTGGCTACACCTTC. Its protein is CASHRGVRFGYTF.

The V call is TRBV2, the J call TRBJ2-1, with 8 positions matching TRBD2. J was trimmed by 0 bases and V by 4 bases; bases with no gene match: 5. Germline CDR1 reads SNHLY; CDR2 reads FYNNEI. The length of the CDR3 is 16 residues. DNA for the CDR3: TGTGCCAGCAGTGGCCTAAGCGGGAGCTCCTACAATGAGCAGTTCTTC. It encodes CASSGLSGSSYNEQFF.

This clonotype was seen at least ten times. V is TRBV27 and J is TRBJ2-7; 7 bases match TRBD1. Germline CDR1 reads MNHEY; CDR2 reads SMNVEV (reference sequence). CDR3 length: 15 amino acids. Trimming cost V 5 bases and J 5 bases; bases outside gene matches: 12. CDR3 sequence: CASSPKQGSSHEQYF. CDR3 DNA: TGTGCCAGCAGTCCGAAACAGGGGTCTTCCCACGAGCAGTACTTC.

This clonotype has a count of ten or more. The CDR3 loop reads CASSYSSTASGTQETQYF. DNA of the CDR3: TGTGCCAGCAGTTACTCTAGTACGGCTAGCGGTACCCAAGAGACCCAGTACTTC. The genes are TRBV6-2 or TRBV6-3 and TRBJ2-5; 7 positions agree with TRBD2. The CDR3 has 18 residues. Germline trimming cut 0 bases from V and 1 base from J; bases unmatched to any gene: 11. CDR1 and CDR2 from the germline V gene are MNHEY and SVGEGT.

The chain couples TRBV27 to TRBJ2-7; D uncertain. The CDR3 has 12 residues. Germline values: CDR1 MNHEY, CDR2 SMNVEV (reference sequence). Trimming took off 6 bases at V and 8 bases at J, with 14 bases between the two ends. The CDR3 bases are TGTGCCAGCAGACCCCCTCGCGTTCAGCAGTACTTC. The encoded protein is CASRPPRVQQYF.

V and J are TRBV6-5 and TRBJ1-6; D gene uncertain. V lost 5 bases to trimming and J lost 1 base, with 18 bases between them. Germline V gives CDR1 MNHEY, CDR2 SVGAGI. This CDR3 spans 18 amino acids. CDR3 sequence: CASSPGRRLGSYNSPLHF. The CDR3 DNA follows: TGTGCCAGCAGTCCGGGTCGGCGGCTTGGGTCCTATAATTCACCCCTCCACTTT.

This clonotype was seen at least ten times. DNA for the CDR3: TGTGCCAGCAGGATCAGGGGTCCGAGATCCTACGAGCAGTACTTC. It specifies CASRIRGPRSYEQYF. The chain has TRBV6-1 and TRBJ2-7; tentatively, D is TRBD1 (6 bases). The CDR3 spans 15 residues. Between the trimmed V and J ends, which lost 6 bases and 1 base, there was a span of 16 bases. CDR1 MNHNS and CDR2 SASEGT come from the germline V gene.

This clonotype has only a few counts. The J gene is TRBJ1-3, the V gene TRBV20-1; D is unclear. Germline V CDR1 and CDR2: DFQATT, SNEGSKA (reference sequence). The germline V and J ends were trimmed by 3 bases and 7 bases, with 16 bases remaining between them. The CDR3 has 14 residues. Here the CDR3 DNA reads TGCAGTGCTAGTCCGGAAGGGCGGAGGAACACCATATATTTT. Translated: CSASPEGRRNTIYF.